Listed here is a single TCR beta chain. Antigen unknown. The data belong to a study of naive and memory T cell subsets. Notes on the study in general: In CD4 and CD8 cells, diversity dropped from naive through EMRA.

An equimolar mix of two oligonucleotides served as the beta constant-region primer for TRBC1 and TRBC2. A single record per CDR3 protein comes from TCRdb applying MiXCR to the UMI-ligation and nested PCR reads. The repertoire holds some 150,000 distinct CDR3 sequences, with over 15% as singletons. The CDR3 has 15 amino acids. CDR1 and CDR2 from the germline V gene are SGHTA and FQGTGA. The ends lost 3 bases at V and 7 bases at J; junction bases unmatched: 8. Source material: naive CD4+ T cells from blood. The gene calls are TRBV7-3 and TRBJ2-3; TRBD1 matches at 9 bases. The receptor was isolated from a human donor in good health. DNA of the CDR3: TGTGCCAGCAGCTTCGCCGACAGGGGGATGAATACGCAGTATTTT. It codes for CASSFADRGMNTQYF.